The 32 T cell receptor beta chains reported below all come from one sample, sequenced in a study of shared clonotypes between healthy human individuals. Assay: immunoSEQ multiplex PCR; the TCRdb copy retains only in-frame clones and omits some. The sample contains some 1.5 million clones, 95% to 99% of which appear only once. What was sequenced was naive CD4+ T cells sorted from blood. This sample's subset: CD45RA+ positively selected. The origin of the receptors is a man aged 25 to 40 in good health.

The J gene is TRBJ2-1, the V gene TRBV11-2; 12 bases map to TRBD2. Germline V gene data show CDR1 as SGHAT and CDR2 as FQNNGV. CDR3 size: 15 residues. The trim removed 3 bases at V and 10 bases at J, leaving 7 bases unmatched. This chain's CDR3 is CASSFSSGRADEQFF. The CDR3 coding sequence is TGTGCCAGCAGCTTTTCTAGCGGGAGGGCTGACGAGCAGTTCTTC.

This chain joins TRBV11-2 and TRBJ1-1; D ambiguous. Trimming stripped 5 bases from V and 1 base from J, with 14 bases between. The CDR3 runs to 15 residues. The germline gives CDR1 SGHAT, CDR2 FQNNGV. This chain's CDR3 is CASSRPGNANTEAFF. CDR3 coding DNA: TGTGCCAGCAGCCGACCCGGGAACGCGAACACTGAAGCTTTCTTT.

The chain combines TRBV28 with TRBJ1-3; possibly TRBD1 for D (6 bases). The germline V gene encodes CDR1 MDHEN and CDR2 SYDVKM. Between the trimmed V and J ends, which lost 4 bases and 2 bases, there was a span of 15 bases. CDR3 length equals 16 residues. The CDR3 reads CASSSLLNRAGNTIYF. The CDR3 bases are TGTGCCAGCAGTTCCCTCTTAAACAGGGCTGGAAACACCATATATTTT.

The chain couples TRBV6-1 to TRBJ1-1; possible D gene TRBD1, 6 bases. Trimming shortened V by 10 bases and J by 14 bases, and 17 bases separated the two germline ends. Germline values: CDR1 MNHNS, CDR2 SASEGT. The CDR3 loop spans 10 amino acids. The CDR3 nucleotides are TGTGCCACCGACGCCTGGGGGCCCTTCTTT. Amino acid sequence: CATDAWGPFF.

The chain carries TRBV5-1 and TRBJ2-1; 11 bases match TRBD2. The CDR3 length is 16 residues. The V and J ends lost 4 bases and 7 bases, in that order; junction bases with no gene match: 10. CDR1 is SGHRS, CDR2 YFSETQ, per germline. CDR3 sequence (DNA): TGCGCCAGCAGCGCACAACTAGCGGGAGTAGGTAATGAGCAGTTCTTC. Translating it yields CASSAQLAGVGNEQFF.

The genes are TRBV10-3 and TRBJ2-7; D not certain. Germline V gene lookup returns CDR1 ENHRY and CDR2 SYGVKD. V was shortened by 7 bases and J by 2 bases, with 12 bases between the two germline ends. The CDR3 contains 13 residues. This CDR3 reads CAITPEQTYEQYF. The CDR3 DNA reads TGTGCCATCACGCCCGAACAGACCTACGAGCAGTACTTC.

V usage is TRBV11-3 and J usage is TRBJ2-7, with D perhaps matching TRBD1 or TRBD2 (6 bases each). V was pared by 5 bases and J by 5 bases, with 19 bases between. This CDR3 region has 15 residues. CDR1 and CDR2 from the germline V gene are SGHNT and YENEEA. CDR3 loop: CASSPRGERSHEQYF. Here the CDR3 DNA reads TGTGCCAGCAGCCCGAGGGGGGAACGGTCTCACGAGCAGTACTTC.

The chain uses TRBV10-3 and TRBJ2-7; 9 bases line up with TRBD1. This CDR3 spans 14 amino acids. J lost 4 bases, V lost 10 bases, and 11 bases had no gene match. The germline gives CDR1 ENHRY, CDR2 SYGVKD. The CDR3 DNA sequence: TGTGCCACCCTAGAGGGGACAGGGAGATACGAGCAGTACTTC. The encoded protein is CATLEGTGRYEQYF.

CDR3 DNA sequence: TGTGCCAGCAGTGTTTTAAGGGGACAAGATCAGCCCCAGCATTTT. Protein sequence: CASSVLRGQDQPQHF. This rearrangement joins TRBV2 to TRBJ1-5, with D maybe TRBD1 (6 bases). The CDR3 is made up of 15 amino acids. The V end was cut by 4 bases, the J end by 5 bases, with 15 bases between. CDR1 is SNHLY, CDR2 FYNNEI, per germline.

The V call is TRBV9, the J call TRBJ2-1; 7 bases align to TRBD1. Germline assignment: CDR1 SGDLS and CDR2 YYNGEE. Trimming took 0 bases from V and 4 from J; bases not matched to a gene: 10. The CDR3 sequence is 17 residues long. CDR3 residues: CASSVVDTGQRYNEQFF. The CDR3 DNA is TGTGCCAGCAGCGTAGTTGATACGGGACAGCGATACAATGAGCAGTTCTTC.

As for this clone: Other DNA variants within this sample encode the same CDR3. The V and J genes are TRBV29-1 and TRBJ2-5; 7 bases match TRBD2. The junction had 7 bases not matched to a gene; V was cut back by 6 bases and J by 3 bases. The CDR3 length is 13 residues. CDR1 and CDR2 (germline): SQVTM, ANQGSEA. CDR3 amino acids: CSVGWGGEETQYF. CDR3 DNA sequence: TGCAGCGTCGGTTGGGGGGGAGAAGAGACCCAGTACTTC. The variable domain in full, completed from reference TRBV29-1 and TRBJ2-5, reads SAVISQKPSRDICQRGTSLTIQCQVDSQVTMMFWYRQQPGQSLTLIATANQGSEATYESGFVIDKFPISRPNLTFSTLTVSNMSPEDSSIYLCSVGWGGEETQYFGPGTRLLVL.

The CDR3 sequence: CASSPVGGQMNTEAFF. In nucleotides, the CDR3 is TGTGCCAGCTCACCCGTAGGGGGCCAAATGAACACTGAAGCTTTCTTT. The rearrangement uses TRBV18 and TRBJ1-1; 7 bases align to TRBD1. This CDR3 has 16 amino acids. Per the germline V gene, CDR1 is KGHSH and CDR2 is LQKENI. V lost 3 bases and J lost 0; bases outside the gene matches: 7. Combining the CDR3 with reference TRBV18 and TRBJ1-1 gives the whole variable domain NAGVMQNPRHLVRRRGQEARLRCSPMKGHSHVYWYRQLPEEGLKFMVYLQKENIIDESGMPKERFSAEFPKEGPSILRIQQVVRGDSAAYFCASSPVGGQMNTEAFFGQGTRLTVV.

This clone has just one count. The CDR3 DNA is TGTGCCAGCAGTCACCCGGGACGGATACAAGAGACCCAGTACTTC. Residues: CASSHPGRIQETQYF. The J gene is TRBJ2-5, the V gene TRBV6-6, with D possibly called TRBD1 or TRBD2 (5 bases each). CDR3 length: 15 residues. V lost 5 bases and J lost 2, with 15 bases in between. CDR1 is MNHNY and CDR2 is SVGAGI in the germline V gene (reference sequence).

Here the CDR3 reads CASSTGTRLELFF. Here the CDR3 DNA reads TGTGCCAGCAGCACTGGCACGAGGCTGGAGCTGTTTTTT. The V and J genes are TRBV7-8 and TRBJ2-2; no firm D call. V shed 5 bases and J shed 10 bases, with 14 bases lying between them. Germline V lookup: CDR1 SGHVS, CDR2 FQNEAQ. There are 13 residues in the CDR3.

V and J are TRBV5-1 and TRBJ1-1, with a weak D call TRBD1 (5 bases). Per the germline V gene, CDR1 is SGHRS and CDR2 is YFSETQ. The ends were cut back, 3 bases at V and 4 bases at J, with 16 bases in the middle. The CDR3 length is 15 residues. CDR3 amino acids: CASSSDVAGGTEAFF. Here the CDR3 DNA reads TGCGCCAGCAGCTCGGACGTCGCCGGGGGCACTGAAGCTTTCTTT.

The V and J genes are TRBV5-1 and TRBJ1-3; no firm D call. Germline CDR1 is SGHRS and CDR2 is YFSETQ. The CDR3 loop spans 15 amino acids. V lost 0 bases to trimming and J lost 2 bases, with 9 bases between them. The CDR3 DNA is TGCGCCAGCAGCTTGGTGTCAGCCACTGGAAACACCATATATTTT. Translating it yields CASSLVSATGNTIYF.

This chain joins TRBV14 and TRBJ2-2, with 9 bases identical to TRBD2. The CDR3 has 15 amino acids. J lost 4 bases, V lost 7 bases, and 7 bases had no gene match. Germline values: CDR1 SGHDN, CDR2 FVKESK. CDR3 in amino acids: CASMGLAGSTGELFF. CDR3 nucleotides: TGTGCCAGCATGGGCCTAGCGGGAAGCACCGGGGAGCTGTTTTTT.

This chain joins TRBV6-1 and TRBJ2-7; 11 bases align to TRBD1. Germline lookup yields CDR1 MNHNS and CDR2 SASEGT. V shed 6 bases and J 6 bases; nucleotides not matched to a gene: 10. This CDR3 region has 15 residues. The CDR3 loop reads CASRGQDRGLSEQYF. The CDR3 coding sequence is TGTGCCAGCAGGGGTCAGGACAGGGGGCTGTCCGAGCAGTACTTC.

V gene TRBV19 combines with J gene TRBJ1-1, with no clear D. V was clipped by 0 bases and J by 4 bases, with 27 bases between them. This CDR3 comprises 20 residues. Looked up from germline, CDR1 is LNHDA and CDR2 is SQIVND (reference sequence). CDR3 sequence (DNA): TGTGCCAGTAGTATAGATGGGGTCGAAGGAGGGCGGCGAGTGAGCACTGAAGCTTTCTTT. It translates to CASSIDGVEGGRRVSTEAFF. Supplemented by reference TRBV19 and TRBJ1-1, the full variable domain reads DGGITQSPKYLFRKEGQNVTLSCEQNLNHDAMYWYRQDPGQGLRLIYYSQIVNDFQKGDIAEGYSVSREKKESFPLTVTSAQKNPTAFYLCASSIDGVEGGRRVSTEAFFGQGTRLTVV.

This sequence joins TRBV29-1 and TRBJ2-1; no reliable D call. Trimming removed 3 bases at V and 5 bases at J, with 8 bases between. CDR1 and CDR2 from the germline V gene are SQVTM and ANQGSEA. This CDR3 has 12 amino acids. The CDR3 spells CSVEPENNEQFF. CDR3 nucleotide sequence: TGCAGCGTTGAGCCGGAGAACAATGAGCAGTTCTTC.

The gene calls are TRBV12-1 and TRBJ2-1; the D call in the table, TRBD2, was not verified against the DNA. TRBV12-1 is reported as a pseudogene. The CDR3 covers 14 residues. The CDR3 reads CANKAGEIVNEQFF. In nucleotides, the CDR3 is TGTGCCAACAAAGCGGGAGAAATCGTCAATGAGCAGTTCTTC.

The J gene is TRBJ1-3, the V gene TRBV6-1, with 9 positions matching TRBD1. In germline, CDR1 is MNHNS, CDR2 SASEGT. J gave up 4 bases and V 10 bases, and 5 bases lay outside the gene matches. The CDR3 has 13 amino acids. In DNA, the CDR3 is TGTGCCACCATTGGACAGGGGGGAAACACCATATATTTT. This translates into CATIGQGGNTIYF.

The chain employs TRBV14 and TRBJ2-5; tentative D call: TRBD1 (5 bases). V shed 0 bases and J shed 1 base, with 12 bases lying between them. The germline V gene has CDR1 SGHDN and CDR2 FVKESK. CDR3 length equals 16 residues. CDR3 protein: CASSQDLGQGQETQYF. The CDR3 coding sequence is TGTGCCAGCAGCCAAGATCTGGGGCAGGGCCAAGAGACCCAGTACTTC. Combining the CDR3 with reference TRBV14 and TRBJ2-5 gives the whole variable domain EAGVTQFPSHSVIEKGQTVTLRCDPISGHDNLYWYRRVMGKEIKFLLHFVKESKQDESGMPNNRFLAERTGGTYSTLKVQPAELEDSGVYFCASSQDLGQGQETQYFGPGTRLLVL.

The rearrangement links TRBV11-3 to TRBJ2-7, with 7 bases aligning to TRBD1. Germline values: CDR1 SGHNT, CDR2 YENEEA. The CDR3 length is 14 residues. V dropped 1 base and J dropped 3; count of bases not matched to a gene: 3. CDR3 protein: CASSLGQGDYEQYF. The DNA for the CDR3 is TGTGCCAGCAGCTTAGGTCAGGGGGACTACGAGCAGTACTTC.

The J gene is TRBJ2-2, the V gene TRBV7-9; 8 bases fit TRBD1. Germline lookup yields CDR1 SEHNR and CDR2 FQNEAQ (reference sequence). V was pared by 5 bases and J by 4 bases, with 12 bases of the junction left unmatched. The CDR3 sequence is 17 residues long. DNA for the CDR3: TGTGCCAGCAGCCCAAATCGAGGGACAGGACCCACCGGGGAGCTGTTTTTT. Translating it yields CASSPNRGTGPTGELFF.

The rearrangement links TRBV6-6 to TRBJ2-7; D perhaps matches TRBD2 (5 bases). Trimming pared 3 bases from V and 4 bases from J, leaving 10 bases between. The CDR3 loop spans 13 amino acids. Germline V gene lookup returns CDR1 MNHNY and CDR2 SVGAGI (reference sequence). CDR3 loop: CASSYNGEYEQYF. The CDR3 DNA follows: TGTGCCAGCAGTTATAATGGGGAGTACGAGCAGTACTTC.

The J gene is TRBJ2-7, the V gene TRBV5-4; 12 nucleotides agree with TRBD2. Germline CDR1 and CDR2: SGHNT and YYREEE (reference sequence). This CDR3 is 18 amino acids long. Trimming removed 4 bases from V and 2 bases from J; junction bases left unmatched: 13. The CDR3 loop is CASSPRAGTSGSTYEQYF. The CDR3 region has the DNA TGTGCCAGCAGCCCGCGGGCTGGGACTAGCGGGTCCACCTACGAGCAGTACTTC.

The chain employs TRBV9 and TRBJ2-7, with TRBD2 matching 11 bases. Germline V gene lookup returns CDR1 SGDLS and CDR2 YYNGEE. V lost 0 bases and J lost 3; bases outside the gene matches: 11. The length of the CDR3 is 18 residues. The CDR3 loop reads CASSVAPSTSGSIYEQYF. The DNA of the CDR3 is TGTGCCAGCAGCGTAGCGCCCTCCACTAGCGGGAGCATCTACGAGCAGTACTTC.

This chain uses TRBV7-2 with TRBJ2-2; D ambiguous. The V gene's germline CDR1 is SGHTA and CDR2 FQGNSA. The V end lost 1 base, the J end lost 4 bases, and 4 bases lay between the germline ends. The CDR3 spans 13 residues. This CDR3 reads CASSLVFTGELFF. The CDR3 DNA is TGTGCCAGCAGCTTAGTTTTCACCGGGGAGCTGTTTTTT.

The chain combines TRBV5-4 with TRBJ2-2; D is unclear. The CDR3 extends over 16 amino acids. CDR1 SGHNT and CDR2 YYREEE come from the germline V gene (reference sequence). V lost 4 bases, J lost 5 bases, and 18 bases lay in between. CDR3 amino acids: CASSRPALGVTGELFF. DNA for the CDR3: TGTGCCAGCAGCCGACCGGCTCTGGGTGTAACCGGGGAGCTGTTTTTT. Drawing the rest from reference TRBV5-4 and TRBJ2-2, the complete variable domain is ETGVTQSPTHLIKTRGQQVTLRCSSQSGHNTVSWYQQALGQGPQFIFQYYREEENGRGNFPPRFSGLQFPNYSSELNVNALELDDSALYLCASSRPALGVTGELFFGEGSRLTVL.

The chain recombines TRBV5-1 with TRBJ2-1; 11 bases are shared with TRBD2. Unmatched junction bases numbered 9, after V lost 0 bases and J lost 7 bases. The CDR3 loop spans 17 amino acids. CDR1 and CDR2 (germline): SGHRS, YFSETQ. The CDR3: CASSLGVSGRALNEQFF. The CDR3 DNA reads TGCGCCAGCAGCTTGGGGGTTAGCGGGAGGGCCCTGAATGAGCAGTTCTTC.

V gene TRBV9 combines with J gene TRBJ2-7; D is perhaps TRBD1 or TRBD2 (5 bases each). The V end was cut by 10 bases, the J end by 7 bases, with 21 bases between. The CDR3 length is 13 residues. Germline-derived CDR1 and CDR2 are SGDLS and YYNGEE. This chain's CDR3 is CAVDGTDFKEQYF. The CDR3 nucleotides are TGTGCCGTCGACGGGACGGACTTTAAGGAGCAGTACTTC.